The 25 T cell receptor beta chains given below trace back to one sample, sequenced in a study of blood T cell repertoires in COVID-19. TCRdb's table, derived via immunoSEQ multiplex PCR, lists solely in-frame clones and lacks some. This table has approximately 210,000 clones, around 82% appearing once. The specimen was peripheral blood. The receptor set was obtained from a woman between 40 and 55 years old with acute or convalescent COVID-19.

CDR3 sequence (DNA): TGTGCCAGCAAAGGGGACAGGGGGTCGGGTGGCTACACCTTC. Translating it yields CASKGDRGSGGYTF. The chain uses TRBV2 and TRBJ1-2; 11 bases agree with TRBD1. Trimming at V came to 7 bases and at J to 7 bases, leaving 8 bases not matched to a gene. This CDR3 spans 14 amino acids. Germline lookup yields CDR1 SNHLY and CDR2 FYNNEI.

The chain uses TRBV6-5 and TRBJ1-5; TRBD1 aligns across 9 bases. The length of the CDR3 is 15 residues. The V gene's germline CDR1 is MNHEY and CDR2 SVGAGI. Losses at the gene ends were 9 bases for V and 7 bases for J; bases not matched to a gene: 13. CDR3 nucleotide sequence: TGTGCCAGTTCTATCCTACAGGGGGCTCAACAGCCCCAGCATTTT. Amino acids: CASSILQGAQQPQHF.

The chain couples TRBV4-1 to TRBJ2-5; D might be TRBD2 (5 bases). This CDR3 comprises 15 residues. The V end was cut by 4 bases, the J end by 4 bases, with 16 bases between. Germline assignment: CDR1 MGHRA and CDR2 YSYEKL. The CDR3 DNA reads TGCGCCAGCAGCCTCAGCGGCGGGTCCGGAGAGACCCAGTACTTC. It codes for CASSLSGGSGETQYF.

V and J are TRBV4-3 and TRBJ1-4; the D is unclear. This CDR3 is 12 amino acids long. V lost 0 bases and J 10 bases, leaving 6 bases between the germline ends. Germline V CDR1 and CDR2: LGHNA, YSLEER. The CDR3 nucleotides are TGCGCCAGCAGCCAAGATGCGGGAAAACTGTTTTTT. Translated, it gives CASSQDAGKLFF.

J is TRBJ1-5 and V is TRBV6-5; TRBD1 agrees at 7 bases. The trim removed 6 bases at V and 0 bases at J, leaving 2 bases unmatched. Per germline, CDR1 MNHEY and CDR2 SVGAGI. CDR3 length: 14 residues. The CDR3 DNA follows: TGTGCCAGCAGGAGGGACAGTAGCAATCAGCCCCAGCATTTT. Its protein product is CASRRDSSNQPQHF.

V usage is TRBV18 and J usage is TRBJ2-7, with TRBD1 matching 7 bases. Germline values: CDR1 KGHSH, CDR2 LQKENI. The CDR3 consists of 16 residues. Losses at the gene ends were 3 bases for V and 0 bases for J; bases not matched to a gene: 8. The CDR3 is CASSPRDSFDSYEQYF. The CDR3 DNA sequence: TGTGCCAGCTCACCTAGGGACAGTTTTGACTCCTACGAGCAGTACTTC.

The gene calls are TRBV6-1 and TRBJ2-7; no clear D. Germline V lookup: CDR1 MNHNS, CDR2 SASEGT. The CDR3 runs to 14 residues. Trimming removed 1 base at V and 3 bases at J, with 10 bases between. The CDR3 DNA sequence: TGTGCCAGCAGTGAAGTTGGCACCAGCTACGAGCAGTACTTC. This encodes CASSEVGTSYEQYF.

The genes are TRBV7-2 and TRBJ1-3; 7 positions match TRBD1. J was trimmed by 3 bases and V by 5 bases; bases with no gene match: 7. Germline CDR1 SGHTA, CDR2 FQGNSA. The CDR3 is made up of 15 amino acids. Here the CDR3 reads CASSTLGQSGNTIYF. In DNA form, the CDR3 reads TGTGCCAGCAGCACCCTGGGACAGAGTGGAAACACCATATATTTT. The complete variable domain, with remaining parts taken from reference TRBV7-2 and TRBJ1-3, reads GAGVSQSPSNKVTEKGKDVELRCDPISGHTALYWYRQSLGQGLEFLIYFQGNSAPDKSGLPSDRFSAERTGGSVSTLTIQRTQQEDSAVYLCASSTLGQSGNTIYFGEGSWLTVV.

The rearrangement uses TRBV19 and TRBJ1-2, with D maybe TRBD1 (6 bases). This CDR3 comprises 14 residues. The ends were cut back, 6 bases at V and 3 bases at J, with 14 bases in the middle. Germline values: CDR1 LNHDA, CDR2 SQIVND (reference sequence). This CDR3 is CASSPSGDDYGYTF. The CDR3 DNA reads as TGTGCCAGTAGCCCCTCAGGGGACGACTATGGCTACACCTTC. The full variable domain, its missing parts supplied by reference TRBV19 and TRBJ1-2, is DGGITQSPKYLFRKEGQNVTLSCEQNLNHDAMYWYRQDPGQGLRLIYYSQIVNDFQKGDIAEGYSVSREKKESFPLTVTSAQKNPTAFYLCASSPSGDDYGYTFGSGTRLTVV.

This clone was counted between two and nine times. The chain couples TRBV6-4 to TRBJ2-2; 10 nucleotides align to TRBD1. This CDR3 region has 13 residues. V lost 8 bases to trimming and J lost 3 bases; unmatched junction nucleotides: 0. Germline V gene data show CDR1 as MRHNA and CDR2 as SNTAGT. CDR3 bases: TGTGCCAGCGGGACAGGGGACACCGGGGAGCTGTTTTTT. It specifies CASGTGDTGELFF.

The chain carries TRBV9 and TRBJ2-2; 7 positions match TRBD1. The CDR3 spans 15 residues. The junction had 2 bases not matched to a gene; V was cut back by 0 bases and J by 3 bases. Germline CDR1 and CDR2: SGDLS and YYNGEE. This CDR3 is CASSVEGAYTGELFF. Here the CDR3 DNA reads TGTGCCAGCAGCGTAGAGGGGGCATACACCGGGGAGCTGTTTTTT.

J is TRBJ1-2 and V is TRBV29-1, with 7 bases lining up with TRBD1. The ends lost 5 bases at V and 1 base at J; junction bases unmatched: 4. Germline CDR1 is SQVTM and CDR2 is ANQGSEA. The CDR3 length is 13 residues. CDR3 DNA: TGCAGCGTTTCCGGGACAGTTAACTATGGCTACACCTTC. As protein: CSVSGTVNYGYTF.

The J gene is TRBJ2-2, the V gene TRBV5-1, with 9 bases aligning to TRBD1. J was trimmed by 4 bases and V by 0 bases; bases with no gene match: 4. The CDR3 spans 16 residues. Per the germline V gene, CDR1 is SGHRS and CDR2 is YFSETQ. CDR3 region: CASSLGGTGITGELFF. The CDR3 nucleotides read TGCGCCAGCAGCTTGGGCGGGACAGGGATCACCGGGGAGCTGTTTTTT.

This clone has more than one count but fewer than ten. The chain recombines TRBV6-1 with TRBJ1-3; D might be TRBD1 (6 bases). Per the germline V gene, CDR1 is MNHNS and CDR2 is SASEGT. The CDR3 totals 15 residues. Trimming pared 3 bases from V and 3 bases from J, leaving 12 bases between. The CDR3 region has the DNA TGTGCCAGCAGTGATGCTCAGGGGCTTGGAAACACCATATATTTT. Its translation is CASSDAQGLGNTIYF.

This clone is a singleton in its sample. The gene calls are TRBV11-1 and TRBJ2-1; D gene ambiguous. V lost 8 bases and J lost 3, with 11 bases in between. In germline, CDR1 is SGHAT, CDR2 FQDESV (reference sequence). The CDR3 is made up of 13 amino acids. The CDR3 protein is CASRSRGYNEQFF. In DNA form, the CDR3 reads TGTGCCAGCCGTTCTCGCGGCTACAATGAGCAGTTCTTC.

The chain links TRBV12-5 to TRBJ2-3, with 13 bases fitting TRBD2. CDR1 and CDR2 (germline): LGHNT, FRNRAP. This CDR3 contains 16 residues. The V gene end was trimmed by 1 base and the J gene end by 8 bases; junction bases not matched to a gene: 6. The CDR3: CASGLGTSGSPGTQYF. For the CDR3, the DNA is TGTGCTAGTGGTTTGGGGACTAGCGGGAGTCCCGGTACGCAGTATTTT. The whole variable domain, filled in from reference TRBV12-5 and TRBJ2-3, reads DARVTQTPRHKVTEMGQEVTMRCQPILGHNTVFWYRQTMMQGLELLAYFRNRAPLDDSGMPKDRFSAEMPDATLATLKIQPSEPRDSAVYFCASGLGTSGSPGTQYFGPGTRLTVL.

The rearrangement joins TRBV12-3 or TRBV12-4 to TRBJ2-1; possible D gene TRBD2, 6 bases. This CDR3 comprises 12 residues. Trimming left V 7 bases short and J 5 bases short, with 9 bases between. The CDR3 nucleotides are TGTGCCAGCACGGGGAGGAACAATGAGCAGTTCTTC. It yields the protein CASTGRNNEQFF.

The CDR3 nucleotides are TGTGCCAGCAGCCCCCGGACAGCTCTACACTACTATGGCTACACCTTC. Residues: CASSPRTALHYYGYTF. V gene TRBV2 combines with J gene TRBJ1-2; a weak D match, TRBD1 (6 bases). This CDR3 comprises 16 residues. Looked up from germline, CDR1 is SNHLY and CDR2 is FYNNEI. The V gene lost 6 bases and the J gene lost 3 bases, with 20 bases spanning the gap.

This chain uses TRBV5-1 with TRBJ1-1, with D possibly TRBD1 on 5 matching bases. The ends were cut back, 0 bases at V and 3 bases at J, with 12 bases in the middle. CDR3 length equals 15 residues. Germline-derived CDR1 and CDR2 are SGHRS and YFSETQ. The CDR3 DNA follows: TGCGCCAGCAGCTTGGAACTGGGGCGCGACACTGAAGCTTTCTTT. Residues: CASSLELGRDTEAFF.

The rearrangement joins TRBV14 to TRBJ2-1; a possible D gene is TRBD1 (5 bases). From germline, CDR1 is SGHDN and CDR2 FVKESK. CDR3 length equals 14 residues. V shed 4 bases and J shed 4 bases, with 11 bases lying between them. The CDR3 sequence is CASSRQTLYNEQFF. As DNA, the CDR3 is TGTGCCAGCAGCCGACAGACATTATACAATGAGCAGTTCTTC.

The rearrangement links TRBV6-2 or TRBV6-3 to TRBJ1-2; D remains unclear. Looked up from germline, CDR1 is MNHEY and CDR2 is SVGEGT. This CDR3 spans 11 amino acids. Trimming removed 1 base at V and 8 bases at J, with 5 bases between. In nucleotides, the CDR3 is TGTGCCAGCAGTTACTACCAGGGCTACACCTTC. This encodes CASSYYQGYTF.

The gene calls are TRBV19 and TRBJ1-3, with D possibly matching TRBD1 (6 bases). CDR3 length equals 19 residues. V was clipped by 7 bases and J by 0 bases, with 25 bases between them. Germline loops: CDR1 LNHDA, CDR2 SQIVND (reference sequence). The CDR3 protein is CASTQVGAGDDYSGNTIYF. CDR3 coding DNA: TGTGCCAGTACCCAAGTGGGGGCAGGGGACGACTACTCTGGAAACACCATATATTTT.

This clone was seen only once. The chain is built from TRBV2 and TRBJ2-6, with 7 positions matching TRBD1. CDR1 is SNHLY and CDR2 is FYNNEI in the germline V gene. V trimming: 3 bases; J trimming: 3 bases; junction bases outside the gene matches: 2. The CDR3 sequence is 15 residues long. CDR3: CASSDRGFGANVLTF. The DNA for the CDR3 is TGTGCCAGCAGTGACAGGGGGTTTGGGGCCAACGTCCTGACTTTC.

The genes are TRBV5-5 and TRBJ2-1; 11 positions match TRBD1. The CDR3 runs to 16 residues. V shed 4 bases, J shed 2 bases, and the junction held 5 bases outside the gene matches. CDR1 is SGHKS, CDR2 YYEKEE, per germline (reference sequence). The CDR3 DNA reads TGTGCCAGCAGCCTTCAGGGACAGGGGGCCTACAATGAGCAGTTCTTC. Its translation: CASSLQGQGAYNEQFF.

This rearrangement joins TRBV3-1 (or the pseudogene TRBV3-2) to TRBJ2-3; TRBD2 aligns across 8 bases. The CDR3 is 16 residues long. V gave up 1 base and J gave up 2 bases; unmatched junction bases: 5. Germline values: CDR1 LGHDT, CDR2 YNNKEL (reference sequence). This CDR3 reads CASSQVGGGTTDTQYF. The DNA for the CDR3 is TGTGCCAGCAGCCAAGTGGGCGGGGGGACCACAGATACGCAGTATTTT.